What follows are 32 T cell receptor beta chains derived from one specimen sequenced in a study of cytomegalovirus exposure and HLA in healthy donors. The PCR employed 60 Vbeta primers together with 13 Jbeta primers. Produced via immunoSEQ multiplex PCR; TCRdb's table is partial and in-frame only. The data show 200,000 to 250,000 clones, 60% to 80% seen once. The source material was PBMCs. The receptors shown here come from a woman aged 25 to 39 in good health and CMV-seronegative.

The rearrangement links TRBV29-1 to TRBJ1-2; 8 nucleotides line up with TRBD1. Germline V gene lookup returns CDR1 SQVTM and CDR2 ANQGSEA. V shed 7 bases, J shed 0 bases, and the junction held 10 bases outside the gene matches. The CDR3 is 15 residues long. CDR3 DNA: TGCAGCGCCTTGGCGGACAGGGCCTCTAACTATGGCTACACCTTC. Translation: CSALADRASNYGYTF.

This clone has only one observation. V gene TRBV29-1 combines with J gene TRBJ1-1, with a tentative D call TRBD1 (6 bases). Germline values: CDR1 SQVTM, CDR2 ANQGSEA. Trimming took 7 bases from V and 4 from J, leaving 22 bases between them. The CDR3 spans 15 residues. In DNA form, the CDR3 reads TGCAGCGCCCTTCCTCGCAGAGGGGGAAGCACTGAAGCTTTCTTT. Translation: CSALPRRGGSTEAFF.

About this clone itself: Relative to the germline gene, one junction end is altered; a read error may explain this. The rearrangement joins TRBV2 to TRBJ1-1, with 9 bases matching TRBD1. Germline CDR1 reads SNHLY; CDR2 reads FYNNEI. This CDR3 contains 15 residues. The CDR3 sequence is CTSSNGDRATAEAFF. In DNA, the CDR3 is TGTACCAGCAGCAACGGGGACAGGGCCACCGCTGAAGCTTTCTTT.

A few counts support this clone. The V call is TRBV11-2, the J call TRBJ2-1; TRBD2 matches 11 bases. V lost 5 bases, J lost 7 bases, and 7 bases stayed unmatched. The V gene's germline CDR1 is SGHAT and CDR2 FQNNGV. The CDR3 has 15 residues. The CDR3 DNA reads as TGTGCCAGCAGCCTCACTAGCGGGAGTTTTAATGAGCAGTTCTTC. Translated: CASSLTSGSFNEQFF.

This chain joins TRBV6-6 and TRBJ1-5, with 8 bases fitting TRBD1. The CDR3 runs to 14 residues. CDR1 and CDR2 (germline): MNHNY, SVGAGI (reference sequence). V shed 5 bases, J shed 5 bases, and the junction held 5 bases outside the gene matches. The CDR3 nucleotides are TGTGCCAGCAGTCAACAGGGGGGGGATCAGCCCCAGCATTTT. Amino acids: CASSQQGGDQPQHF.

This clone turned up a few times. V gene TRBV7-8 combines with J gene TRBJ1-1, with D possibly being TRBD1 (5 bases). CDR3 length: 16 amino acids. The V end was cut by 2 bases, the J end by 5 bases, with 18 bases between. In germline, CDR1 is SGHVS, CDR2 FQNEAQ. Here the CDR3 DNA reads TGTGCCAGCAGCTTATCCTGGGGAGGGGTAAGGACTGAAGCTTTCTTT. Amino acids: CASSLSWGGVRTEAFF.

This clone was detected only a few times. The CDR3, as DNA: TGCGCCAGCAGCCAAAGGTTGGTTCAAGGAGATTCGTACGAGCAGTACTTC. Its protein is CASSQRLVQGDSYEQYF. The chain links TRBV4-1 to TRBJ2-7, with D unresolved. V lost 2 bases, J lost 4 bases, and 21 bases lay in between. Germline V gene lookup returns CDR1 MGHRA and CDR2 YSYEKL. This CDR3 is 17 amino acids long.

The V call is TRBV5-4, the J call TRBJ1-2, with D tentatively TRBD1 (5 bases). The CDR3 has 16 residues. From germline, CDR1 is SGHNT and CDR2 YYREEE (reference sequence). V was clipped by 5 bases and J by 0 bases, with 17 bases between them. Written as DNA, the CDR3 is TGTGCCAGCAGTCCGTCAGGGAGGGGAGCTAACTATGGCTACACCTTC. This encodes CASSPSGRGANYGYTF. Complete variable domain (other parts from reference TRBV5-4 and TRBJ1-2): ETGVTQSPTHLIKTRGQQVTLRCSSQSGHNTVSWYQQALGQGPQFIFQYYREEENGRGNFPPRFSGLQFPNYSSELNVNALELDDSALYLCASSPSGRGANYGYTFGSGTRLTVV.

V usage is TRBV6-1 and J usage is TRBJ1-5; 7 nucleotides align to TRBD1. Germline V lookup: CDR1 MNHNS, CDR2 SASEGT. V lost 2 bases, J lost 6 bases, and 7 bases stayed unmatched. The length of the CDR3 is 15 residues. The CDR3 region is CASSEMAAGGQPQHF. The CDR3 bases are TGTGCCAGCAGTGAAATGGCGGCAGGGGGTCAGCCCCAGCATTTT.

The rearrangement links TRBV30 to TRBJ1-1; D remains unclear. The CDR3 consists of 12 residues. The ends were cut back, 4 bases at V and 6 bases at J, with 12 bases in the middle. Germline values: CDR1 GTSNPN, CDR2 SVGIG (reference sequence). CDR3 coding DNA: TGTGCCTGGATAGAGGGAGTCGCTGAAGCTTTCTTT. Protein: CAWIEGVAEAFF.

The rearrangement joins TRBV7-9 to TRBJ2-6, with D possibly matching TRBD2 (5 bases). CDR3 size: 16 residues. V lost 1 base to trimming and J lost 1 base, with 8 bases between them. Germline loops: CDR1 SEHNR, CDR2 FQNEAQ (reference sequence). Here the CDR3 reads CASSLVGVSGANVLTF. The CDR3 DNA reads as TGTGCCAGCAGCTTAGTCGGGGTTTCTGGGGCCAACGTCCTGACTTTC.

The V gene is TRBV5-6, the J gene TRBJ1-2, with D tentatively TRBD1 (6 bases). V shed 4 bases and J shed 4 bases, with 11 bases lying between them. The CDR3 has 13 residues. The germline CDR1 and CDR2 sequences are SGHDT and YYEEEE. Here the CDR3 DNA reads TGTGCCAGCAGCCGGGGGGGCAGCTATGGCTACACCTTC. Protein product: CASSRGGSYGYTF.

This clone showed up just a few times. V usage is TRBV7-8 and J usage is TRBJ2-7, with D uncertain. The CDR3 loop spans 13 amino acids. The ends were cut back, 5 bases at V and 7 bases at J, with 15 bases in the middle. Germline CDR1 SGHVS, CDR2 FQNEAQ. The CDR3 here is CASSVRHLKEQYF. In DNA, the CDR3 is TGTGCCAGCAGCGTGCGACACCTCAAGGAGCAGTACTTC.

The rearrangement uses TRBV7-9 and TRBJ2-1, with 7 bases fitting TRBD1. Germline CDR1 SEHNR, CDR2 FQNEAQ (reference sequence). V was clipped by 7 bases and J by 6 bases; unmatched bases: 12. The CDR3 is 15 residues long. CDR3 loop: CASTAATGRFNEQFF. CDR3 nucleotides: TGTGCCAGCACCGCCGCGACAGGGCGATTCAATGAGCAGTTCTTC.

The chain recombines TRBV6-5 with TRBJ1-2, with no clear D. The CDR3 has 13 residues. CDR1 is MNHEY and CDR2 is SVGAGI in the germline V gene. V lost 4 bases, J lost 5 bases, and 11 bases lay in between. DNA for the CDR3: TGTGCCAGCAGTTTCTCGGAGCGGTATGGCTACACCTTC. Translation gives CASSFSERYGYTF.

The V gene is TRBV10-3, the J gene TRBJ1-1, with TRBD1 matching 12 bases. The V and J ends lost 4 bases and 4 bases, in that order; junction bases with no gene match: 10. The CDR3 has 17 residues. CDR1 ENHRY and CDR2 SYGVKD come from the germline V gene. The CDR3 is CAISVIRDRGQGTEAFF. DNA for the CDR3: TGTGCCATCAGTGTTATCCGGGACAGGGGGCAGGGCACTGAAGCTTTCTTT.

The DNA for the CDR3 is TGTGCCAGCAGCTTGGGACTAGCGGGTAAAGAGACCCAGTACTTC. Its protein is CASSLGLAGKETQYF. This chain uses TRBV7-9 with TRBJ2-5, with 12 bases lining up with TRBD2. The CDR3 runs 15 residues. The junction had 2 bases not matched to a gene; V was cut back by 3 bases and J by 3 bases. Germline V gene sequence: CDR1 SEHNR, CDR2 FQNEAQ (reference sequence).

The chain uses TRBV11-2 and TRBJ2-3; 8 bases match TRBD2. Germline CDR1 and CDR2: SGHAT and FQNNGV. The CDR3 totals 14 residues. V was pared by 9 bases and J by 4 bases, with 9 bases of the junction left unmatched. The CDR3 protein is CASMGGGFPDTQYF. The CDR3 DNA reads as TGTGCCAGTATGGGCGGGGGGTTCCCAGATACGCAGTATTTT.

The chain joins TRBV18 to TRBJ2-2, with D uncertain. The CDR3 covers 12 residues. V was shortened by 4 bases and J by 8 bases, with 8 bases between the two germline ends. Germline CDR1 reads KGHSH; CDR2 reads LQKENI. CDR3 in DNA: TGTGCCAGCTCACGCACCAGGGGGGAGCTGTTTTTT. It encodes CASSRTRGELFF.

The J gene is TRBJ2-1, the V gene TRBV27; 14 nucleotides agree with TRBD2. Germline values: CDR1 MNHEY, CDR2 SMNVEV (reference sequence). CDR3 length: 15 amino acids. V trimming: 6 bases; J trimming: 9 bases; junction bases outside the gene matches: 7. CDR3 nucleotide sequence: TGTGCCAGCAGGGACGGACTAGCGGGAGGTCTTGAGCAGTTCTTC. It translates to CASRDGLAGGLEQFF.

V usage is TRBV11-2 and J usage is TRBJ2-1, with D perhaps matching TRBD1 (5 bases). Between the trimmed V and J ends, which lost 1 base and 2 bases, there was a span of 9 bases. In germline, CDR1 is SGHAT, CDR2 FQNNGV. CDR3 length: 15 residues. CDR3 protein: CASSLAQGPYNEQFF. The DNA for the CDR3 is TGTGCCAGCAGCTTAGCTCAGGGCCCCTACAATGAGCAGTTCTTC. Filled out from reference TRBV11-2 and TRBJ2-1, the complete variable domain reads EAGVAQSPRYKIIEKRQSVAFWCNPISGHATLYWYQQILGQGPKLLIQFQNNGVVDDSQLPKDRFSAERLKGVDSTLKIQPAKLEDSAVYLCASSLAQGPYNEQFFGPGTRLTVL.

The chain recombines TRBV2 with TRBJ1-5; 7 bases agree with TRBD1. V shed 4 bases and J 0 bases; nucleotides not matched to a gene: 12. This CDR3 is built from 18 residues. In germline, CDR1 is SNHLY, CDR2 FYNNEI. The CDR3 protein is CASSGETGEVYSNQPQHF. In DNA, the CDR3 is TGTGCCAGCAGTGGGGAAACAGGGGAAGTTTATAGCAATCAGCCCCAGCATTTT. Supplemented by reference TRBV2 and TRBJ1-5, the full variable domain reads EPEVTQTPSHQVTQMGQEVILRCVPISNHLYFYWYRQILGQKVEFLVSFYNNEISEKSEIFDDQFSVERPDGSNFTLKIRSTKLEDSAMYFCASSGETGEVYSNQPQHFGDGTRLSIL.

Here the CDR3 reads CASIRGDTIYF. DNA for the CDR3: TGTGCCAGCATCCGGGGGGACACCATATATTTT. The chain joins TRBV6-5 to TRBJ1-3; D is possibly TRBD1 (5 bases). Germline V gene lookup returns CDR1 MNHEY and CDR2 SVGAGI. Trimming stripped 7 bases from V and 8 bases from J, with 9 bases between. The length of the CDR3 is 11 residues.

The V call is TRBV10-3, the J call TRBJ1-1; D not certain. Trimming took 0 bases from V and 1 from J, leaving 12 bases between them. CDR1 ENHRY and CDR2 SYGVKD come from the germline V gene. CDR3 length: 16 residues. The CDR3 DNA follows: TGTGCCATCAGTGAGTCCCTATTGAGGGCGAACACTGAAGCTTTCTTT. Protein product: CAISESLLRANTEAFF.

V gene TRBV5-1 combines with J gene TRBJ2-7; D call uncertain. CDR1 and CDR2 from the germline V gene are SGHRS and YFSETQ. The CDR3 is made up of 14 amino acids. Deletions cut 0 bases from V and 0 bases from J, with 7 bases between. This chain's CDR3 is CASSLAADSYEQYF. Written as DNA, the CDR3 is TGCGCCAGCAGCTTGGCGGCGGACTCCTACGAGCAGTACTTC.

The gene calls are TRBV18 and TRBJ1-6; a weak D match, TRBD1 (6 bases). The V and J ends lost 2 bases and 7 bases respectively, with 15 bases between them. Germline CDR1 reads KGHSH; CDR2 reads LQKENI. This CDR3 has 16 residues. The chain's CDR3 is CASSPIGPGVNSPLHF. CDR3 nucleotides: TGTGCCAGCTCACCAATAGGTCCAGGGGTGAATTCACCCCTCCACTTT.

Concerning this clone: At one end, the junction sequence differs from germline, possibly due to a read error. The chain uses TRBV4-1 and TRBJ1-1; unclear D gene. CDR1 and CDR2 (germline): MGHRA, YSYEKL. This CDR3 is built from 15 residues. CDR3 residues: CASRPGVLANIEAFF. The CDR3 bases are TGCGCCAGCAGGCCCGGGGTGTTGGCGAACATTGAAGCTTTCTTT.

The CDR3 DNA sequence: TGCGCCAGCAGCCACGTATATGGGGAGTACACAGATACGCAGTATTTT. The encoded protein is CASSHVYGEYTDTQYF. The genes are TRBV4-1 and TRBJ2-3; possibly TRBD2 for D (5 bases). V was cut by 3 bases and J by 2 bases, with 15 bases left in between. The V gene's germline CDR1 is MGHRA and CDR2 YSYEKL. The CDR3 sequence is 16 residues long.

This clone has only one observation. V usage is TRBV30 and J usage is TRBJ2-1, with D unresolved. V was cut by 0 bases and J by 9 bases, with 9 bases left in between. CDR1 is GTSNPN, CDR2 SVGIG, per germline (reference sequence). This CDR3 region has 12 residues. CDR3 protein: CAWSVREIEQFF. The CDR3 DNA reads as TGTGCCTGGAGTGTACGTGAGATTGAGCAGTTCTTC.

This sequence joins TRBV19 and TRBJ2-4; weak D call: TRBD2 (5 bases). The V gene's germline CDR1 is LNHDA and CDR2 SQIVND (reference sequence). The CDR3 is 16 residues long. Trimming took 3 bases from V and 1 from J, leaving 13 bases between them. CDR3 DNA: TGTGCCAGTAGTATCTTGAGGGATGGGGCCAAAAACATTCAGTACTTC. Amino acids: CASSILRDGAKNIQYF. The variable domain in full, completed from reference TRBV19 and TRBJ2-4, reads DGGITQSPKYLFRKEGQNVTLSCEQNLNHDAMYWYRQDPGQGLRLIYYSQIVNDFQKGDIAEGYSVSREKKESFPLTVTSAQKNPTAFYLCASSILRDGAKNIQYFGAGTRLSVL.

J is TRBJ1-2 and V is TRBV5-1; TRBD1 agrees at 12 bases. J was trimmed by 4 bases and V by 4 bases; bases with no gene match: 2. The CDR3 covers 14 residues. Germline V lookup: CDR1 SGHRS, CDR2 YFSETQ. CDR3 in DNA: TGCGCCAGCAGCCCGGGACAGGGGGCCTATGGCTACACCTTC. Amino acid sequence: CASSPGQGAYGYTF.

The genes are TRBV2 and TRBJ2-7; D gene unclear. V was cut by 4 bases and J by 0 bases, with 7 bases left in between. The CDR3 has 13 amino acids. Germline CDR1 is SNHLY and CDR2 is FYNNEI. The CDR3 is CASSGGYSYEQYF. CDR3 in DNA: TGTGCCAGCAGTGGCGGTTACTCCTACGAGCAGTACTTC.